This TCR beta chain was recorded in a study of T cells after posttransplantation cyclophosphamide. Sequencing was performed with immunoSEQ multiplex PCR; in TCRdb, only in-frame clones are kept and a portion is missing. The profile covers fewer than 55,000 clones, none occurring a single time. This CDR3 comprises 14 residues. V lost 1 base to trimming and J lost 3 bases, with 8 bases between them. Germline V gives CDR1 SGHDT, CDR2 YYEEEE. This clone was recorded at least ten times. This clonotype was sampled from a man in his forties or fifties in good health, CMV-negative, and a related stem cell transplant donor. The chain combines TRBV5-6 with TRBJ1-5; TRBD1 might be the D (5 bases). The sequenced sample was PBMCs. For the CDR3, the DNA is TGTGCCAGCAGCTTGTTACAGGACAATCAGCCCCAGCATTTT. Its protein is CASSLLQDNQPQHF.